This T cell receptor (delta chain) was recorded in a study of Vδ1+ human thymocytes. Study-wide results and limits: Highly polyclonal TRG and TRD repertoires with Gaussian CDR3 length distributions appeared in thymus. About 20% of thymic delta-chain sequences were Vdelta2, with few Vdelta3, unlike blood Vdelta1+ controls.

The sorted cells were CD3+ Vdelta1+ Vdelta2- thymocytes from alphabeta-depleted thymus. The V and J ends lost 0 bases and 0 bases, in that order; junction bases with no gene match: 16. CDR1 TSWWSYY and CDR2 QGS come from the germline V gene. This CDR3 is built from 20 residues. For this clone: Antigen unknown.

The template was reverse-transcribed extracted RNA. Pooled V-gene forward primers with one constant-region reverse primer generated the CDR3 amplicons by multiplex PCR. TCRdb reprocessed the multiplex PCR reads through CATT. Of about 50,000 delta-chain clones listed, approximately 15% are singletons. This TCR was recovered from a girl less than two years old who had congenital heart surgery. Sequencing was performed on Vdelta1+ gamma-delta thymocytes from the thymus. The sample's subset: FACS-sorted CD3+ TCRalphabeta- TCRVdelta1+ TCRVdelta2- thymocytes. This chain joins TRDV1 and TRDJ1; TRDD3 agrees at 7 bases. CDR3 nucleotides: TGTGCTCTTGGGGAACTCGGCCTCAGGGTTCACTGGGGTTACACCGATAAACTCATCTTT. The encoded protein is CALGELGLRVHWGYTDKLIF.